Sequencing of this T cell receptor beta chain was carried out in a study of cytomegalovirus exposure and HLA in healthy donors. Findings and caveats of the study: Later analysis demonstrated an association between a missense DCLRE1C variant and TCR beta V- and J-gene trimming.

About this clone itself: Its antigen is still unknown.

With 60 Vbeta and 13 Jbeta primers, the PCR was carried out. Repertoires were generated with immunoSEQ multiplex PCR, while TCRdb's copy carries only in-frame clones and drops some. The table has around 150,000 clones, less than 85% seen once. V shed 5 bases, J shed 8 bases, and the junction held 6 bases outside the gene matches. This CDR3 is 15 amino acids long. Looked up from germline, CDR1 is MRHNA and CDR2 is SNTAGT. The chain has TRBV6-4 and TRBJ2-1; the match to TRBD2 covers 13 bases. The clonotype originates from a man between 40 and 49 years old in good health and CMV-seronegative. The sample was PBMCs. Here the CDR3 DNA reads TGTGCCAGCAGTCAACTAGCGGGAGGGCCGGATGAGCAGTTCTTC. This sequence encodes CASSQLAGGPDEQFF.